The 15 T cell receptor beta chains below come from one sample, sequenced in a study of CD4 T cell repertoires in COVID-19. Recombinant SARS-CoV-2 spike or nucleoprotein, presented by autologous monocytes, stimulated the CFSE-labeled cells. Their cognate antigens are unknown. Profiled with immunoSEQ multiplex PCR; TCRdb holds only in-frame clones, not every one. This sample has approximately 1,400 clones; under 20% occur once, and the top ten carry around 10%. Material: central memory CD4+ T cells, cultured in vitro, obtained after recovery from COVID-19. The origin of the receptors is a human donor who had COVID-19.

This clone is medium-sized within its sample. The same CDR3 also results from other DNA sequences found in this sample. The chain couples TRBV24-1 to TRBJ2-2; 8 bases map to TRBD1. Germline loops: CDR1 KGHDR, CDR2 SFDVKD. Trimming at V came to 7 bases and at J to 2 bases, leaving 2 bases not matched to a gene. The CDR3 has 14 residues. In DNA form, the CDR3 reads TGTGCCACCAGGGACAGGGAAAACACCGGGGAGCTGTTTTTT. It is translated as CATRDRENTGELFF.

This clone is medium-sized by share. The J gene is TRBJ2-1, the V gene TRBV11-2; TRBD2 matches at 8 bases. V dropped 0 bases and J dropped 9; count of bases not matched to a gene: 7. Germline lookup yields CDR1 SGHAT and CDR2 FQNNGV. The CDR3 has 15 residues. The chain's CDR3 is CASSLDSGLAVEQFF. The CDR3 nucleotides are TGTGCCAGCAGCTTAGATTCCGGACTAGCCGTTGAGCAGTTCTTC.

This clone is labeled as medium-sized. CDR3 coding DNA: TGTGCCAGCCGAGCTGAGGGGTACTCCTACGAGCAGTACTTC. This sequence encodes CASRAEGYSYEQYF. The J gene is TRBJ2-7, the V gene TRBV6-5, with D possibly called TRBD1 or TRBD2 (5 bases each). Per the germline V gene, CDR1 is MNHEY and CDR2 is SVGAGI. The CDR3 length is 14 residues. V was pared by 8 bases and J by 0 bases, with 14 bases between.

By share, this clone counts as large. The chain is built from TRBV5-1 and TRBJ1-1, with D uncertain. This CDR3 comprises 14 residues. CDR1 and CDR2 (germline): SGHRS, YFSETQ. V was pared by 0 bases and J by 1 base, with 7 bases between. The CDR3 DNA follows: TGCGCCAGCAGCTTGGGACGGGCGAACACTGAAGCTTTCTTT. Translation: CASSLGRANTEAFF.

This clone is medium-sized. The rearrangement joins TRBV19 to TRBJ1-2; no definite D call. CDR3 size: 14 residues. V lost 2 bases, J lost 0 bases, and 7 bases lay in between. Germline CDR1 reads LNHDA; CDR2 reads SQIVND (reference sequence). CDR3 protein: CASSITGANYGYTF. CDR3 sequence (DNA): TGTGCCAGTAGTATAACTGGAGCTAACTATGGCTACACCTTC.

The V call is TRBV7-9, the J call TRBJ2-3; D remains ambiguous. The CDR3 consists of 14 residues. The germline V gene encodes CDR1 SEHNR and CDR2 FQNEAQ (reference sequence). The V end lost 5 bases, the J end lost 4 bases, and 13 bases lay between the germline ends. CDR3 protein: CASSPSIPSDTQYF. Written as DNA, the CDR3 is TGTGCCAGCAGCCCTTCTATACCTTCAGATACGCAGTATTTT. Filled out from reference TRBV7-9 and TRBJ2-3, the complete variable domain reads DTGVSQNPRHKITKRGQNVTFRCDPISEHNRLYWYRQTLGQGPEFLTYFQNEAQLEKSRLLSDRFSAERPKGSFSTLEIQRTEQGDSAMYLCASSPSIPSDTQYFGPGTRLTVL.

This clone is medium-sized in the sample. V is TRBV6-6 and J is TRBJ2-7; 7 bases line up with TRBD2. The J segment lost 0 bases and the V segment lost 6 bases, leaving 5 bases of the junction unmatched. Germline CDR1 MNHNY, CDR2 SVGAGI (reference sequence). There are 14 residues in the CDR3. DNA of the CDR3: TGTGCCAGCAGCCGACGGGACTACTCCTACGAGCAGTACGTC. As protein: CASSRRDYSYEQYV.

This sequence joins TRBV6-6 and TRBJ1-1; D unclear. In germline, CDR1 is MNHNY, CDR2 SVGAGI (reference sequence). The CDR3 extends over 14 amino acids. Trimming stripped 7 bases from V and 0 bases from J, with 12 bases between. The DNA of the CDR3 is TGTGCCAGCACTCACGCAGAGTTGAACACTGAAGCTTTCTTT. Translated: CASTHAELNTEAFF.

By its share, this clone is medium-sized. V is TRBV10-3 and J is TRBJ1-3; no clear D. Germline assignment: CDR1 ENHRY and CDR2 SYGVKD. V was pared by 0 bases and J by 0 bases, with 12 bases between. CDR3 size: 17 residues. This CDR3 reads CAISESSGEGSGNTIYF. The CDR3 DNA follows: TGTGCCATCAGTGAGTCGTCCGGGGAGGGCTCTGGAAACACCATATATTTT.

This clone is large. The chain couples TRBV16 to TRBJ1-5; D unclear. Germline V gene data show CDR1 as KGHSY and CDR2 as FQNENV. The CDR3 covers 15 residues. The V end was cut by 5 bases, the J end by 1 base, with 12 bases between. This chain's CDR3 is CASSFGLESNQPQHF. The CDR3 DNA sequence: TGTGCCAGCAGCTTTGGGTTGGAGAGCAATCAGCCCCAGCATTTT.

By its share, this clone is large (0.1 to 1%). CDR3 sequence reads: CASTGTAATDTQYF. The CDR3 nucleotides are TGTGCCAGCACCGGGACAGCAGCCACAGATACGCAGTATTTT. J is TRBJ2-3 and V is TRBV7-9, with 7 bases aligning to TRBD1. The CDR3 is 14 residues long. Unmatched junction bases numbered 6, after V lost 7 bases and J lost 2 bases. The germline gives CDR1 SEHNR, CDR2 FQNEAQ (reference sequence). Variable domain in full (rest from reference TRBV7-9 and TRBJ2-3): DTGVSQNPRHKITKRGQNVTFRCDPISEHNRLYWYRQTLGQGPEFLTYFQNEAQLEKSRLLSDRFSAERPKGSFSTLEIQRTEQGDSAMYLCASTGTAATDTQYFGPGTRLTVL.

V is TRBV5-1 and J is TRBJ2-2; TRBD2 matches 15 bases. Germline assignment: CDR1 SGHRS and CDR2 YFSETQ. Germline trimming cut 4 bases from V and 9 bases from J; bases unmatched to any gene: 7. The CDR3 covers 16 residues. The CDR3 coding sequence is TGCGCCAGCAGCCCCGGGACTAGCGGGGGGACCTGGGAGCTGTTTTTT. Amino acids: CASSPGTSGGTWELFF.

This clone is categorized as medium-sized. This specimen includes other DNA sequences encoding the same CDR3. This chain connects TRBV10-3 to TRBJ2-3, with 8 bases lining up with TRBD1. The germline V gene has CDR1 ENHRY and CDR2 SYGVKD. This CDR3 is built from 13 residues. The V gene end was trimmed by 3 bases and the J gene end by 6 bases; junction bases not matched to a gene: 2. This CDR3 is CAISDRGQDTQYF. CDR3 nucleotide sequence: TGTGCCATCAGTGACAGGGGGCAGGATACGCAGTATTTT.

By share, this clone ranks as medium-sized. The rearrangement joins TRBV6-6 to TRBJ1-4, with unresolved D. Trimming removed 2 bases from V and 8 bases from J, with 12 bases in between. The V gene's germline CDR1 is MNHNY and CDR2 SVGAGI (reference sequence). There are 14 residues in the CDR3. The CDR3 region is CASSYMEWREKLFF. Here the CDR3 DNA reads TGTGCCAGCAGTTACATGGAGTGGCGAGAAAAACTGTTTTTT.

This clone is labeled as large (0.1 to 1%). CDR3 nucleotides: TGCGCCCGCCGGCTAGCGGGGGGAAAAACAGGAAAAGAGACCCAGTACTTC. Its protein is CARRLAGGKTGKETQYF. V usage is TRBV10-2 and J usage is TRBJ2-5; 11 nucleotides align to TRBD2. Per germline, CDR1 WSHSY and CDR2 SAAADI. V was clipped by 11 bases and J by 3 bases; unmatched bases: 17. This CDR3 contains 17 residues.